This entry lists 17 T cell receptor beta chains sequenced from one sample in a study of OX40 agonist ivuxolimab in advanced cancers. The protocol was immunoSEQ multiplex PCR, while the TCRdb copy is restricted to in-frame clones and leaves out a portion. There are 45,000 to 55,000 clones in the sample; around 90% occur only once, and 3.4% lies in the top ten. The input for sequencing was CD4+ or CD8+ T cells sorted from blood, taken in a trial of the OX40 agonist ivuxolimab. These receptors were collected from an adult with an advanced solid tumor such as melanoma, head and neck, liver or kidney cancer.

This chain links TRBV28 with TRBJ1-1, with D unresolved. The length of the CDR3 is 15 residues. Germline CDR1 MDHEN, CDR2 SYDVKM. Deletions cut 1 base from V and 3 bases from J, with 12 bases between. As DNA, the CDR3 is TGTGCCAGCAGTTTATATGGCCAAGGCGACACTGAAGCTTTCTTT. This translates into CASSLYGQGDTEAFF.

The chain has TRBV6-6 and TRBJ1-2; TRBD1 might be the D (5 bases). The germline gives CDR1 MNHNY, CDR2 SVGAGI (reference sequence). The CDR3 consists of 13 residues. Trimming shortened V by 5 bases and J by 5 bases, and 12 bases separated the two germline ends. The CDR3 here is CASSPDEGYGYTF. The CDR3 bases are TGTGCCAGCAGTCCCGACGAGGGGTATGGCTACACCTTC.

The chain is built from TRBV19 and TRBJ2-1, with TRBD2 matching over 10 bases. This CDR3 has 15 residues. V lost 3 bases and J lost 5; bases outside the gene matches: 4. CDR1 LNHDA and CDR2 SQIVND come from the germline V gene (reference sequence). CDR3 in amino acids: CASSILAGVNNEQFF. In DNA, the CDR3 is TGTGCCAGTAGTATTCTAGCGGGAGTCAACAATGAGCAGTTCTTC.

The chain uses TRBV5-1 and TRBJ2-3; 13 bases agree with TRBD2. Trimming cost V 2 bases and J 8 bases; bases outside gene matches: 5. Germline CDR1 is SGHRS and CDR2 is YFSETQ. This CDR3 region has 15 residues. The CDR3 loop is CASSFTSGGARTQYF. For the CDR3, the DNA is TGCGCCAGCAGCTTCACTAGCGGGGGGGCCCGTACGCAGTATTTT.

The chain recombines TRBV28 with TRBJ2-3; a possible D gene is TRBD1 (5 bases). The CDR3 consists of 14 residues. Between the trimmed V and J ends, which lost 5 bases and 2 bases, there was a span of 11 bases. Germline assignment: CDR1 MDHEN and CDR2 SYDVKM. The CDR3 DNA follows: TGTGCCAGCAGTCTGACAGCGTCCACAGATACGCAGTATTTT. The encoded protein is CASSLTASTDTQYF.

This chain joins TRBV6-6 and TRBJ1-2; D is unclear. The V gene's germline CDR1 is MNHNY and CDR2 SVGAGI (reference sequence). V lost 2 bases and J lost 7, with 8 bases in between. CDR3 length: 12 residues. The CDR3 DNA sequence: TGTGCCAGCAGTTACGGCGGCTTTGGCTACACCTTC. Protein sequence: CASSYGGFGYTF.

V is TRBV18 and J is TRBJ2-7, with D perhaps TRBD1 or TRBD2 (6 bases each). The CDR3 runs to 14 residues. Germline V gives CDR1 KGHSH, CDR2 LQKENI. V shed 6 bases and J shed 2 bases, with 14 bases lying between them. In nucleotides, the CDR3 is TGTGCCAGCTCGAGGGGGGCTCTCACCTACGAGCAGTACTTC. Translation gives CASSRGALTYEQYF. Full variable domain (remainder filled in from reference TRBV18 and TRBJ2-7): NAGVMQNPRHLVRRRGQEARLRCSPMKGHSHVYWYRQLPEEGLKFMVYLQKENIIDESGMPKERFSAEFPKEGPSILRIQQVVRGDSAAYFCASSRGALTYEQYFGPGTRLTVT.

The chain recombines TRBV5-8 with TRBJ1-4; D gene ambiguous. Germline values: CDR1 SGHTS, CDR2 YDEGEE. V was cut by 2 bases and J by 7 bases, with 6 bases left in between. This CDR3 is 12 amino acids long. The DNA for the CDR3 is TGTGCCAGCAGCTTTAGTGCTGAAAAACTGTTTTTT. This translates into CASSFSAEKLFF.

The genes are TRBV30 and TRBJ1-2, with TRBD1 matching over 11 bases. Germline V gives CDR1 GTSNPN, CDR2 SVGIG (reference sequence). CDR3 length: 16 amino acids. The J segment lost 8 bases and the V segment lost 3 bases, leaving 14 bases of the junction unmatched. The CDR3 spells CAWSVLGQGDSRGYTF. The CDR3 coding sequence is TGTGCCTGGAGCGTACTGGGACAGGGGGACTCGCGGGGCTACACCTTC.

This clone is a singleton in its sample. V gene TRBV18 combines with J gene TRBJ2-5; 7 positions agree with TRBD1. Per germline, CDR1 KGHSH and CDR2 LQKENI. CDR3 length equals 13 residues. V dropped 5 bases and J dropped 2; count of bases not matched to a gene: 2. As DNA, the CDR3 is TGTGCCAGCTCATCGGGACAGCAAGAGACCCAGTACTTC. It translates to CASSSGQQETQYF.

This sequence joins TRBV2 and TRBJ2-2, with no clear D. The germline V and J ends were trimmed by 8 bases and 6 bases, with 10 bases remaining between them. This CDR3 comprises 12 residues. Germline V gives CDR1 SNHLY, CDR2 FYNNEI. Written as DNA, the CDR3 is TGTGCCAGCTTGCGCGAGGCCGGGGAGCTGTTTTTT. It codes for CASLREAGELFF.

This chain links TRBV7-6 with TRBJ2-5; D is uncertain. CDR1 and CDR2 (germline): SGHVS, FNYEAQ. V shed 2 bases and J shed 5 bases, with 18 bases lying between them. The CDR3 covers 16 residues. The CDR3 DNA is TGTGCCAGCAGCTTAAGCCGCAGGAATCTCATGGAGACCCAGTACTTC. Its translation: CASSLSRRNLMETQYF.

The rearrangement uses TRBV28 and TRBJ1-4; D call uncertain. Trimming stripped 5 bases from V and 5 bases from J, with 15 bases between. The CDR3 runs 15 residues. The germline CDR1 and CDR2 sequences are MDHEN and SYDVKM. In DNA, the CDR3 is TGTGCCAGCAGTCTAACGACATCTACGAATGAAAAACTGTTTTTT. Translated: CASSLTTSTNEKLFF.

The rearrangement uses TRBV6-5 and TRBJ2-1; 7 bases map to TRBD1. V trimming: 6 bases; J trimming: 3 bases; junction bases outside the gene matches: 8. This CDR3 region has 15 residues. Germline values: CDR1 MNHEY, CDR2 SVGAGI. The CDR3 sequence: CASRYGWDSYNEQFF. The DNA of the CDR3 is TGTGCCAGCAGGTACGGGTGGGACAGCTACAATGAGCAGTTCTTC.

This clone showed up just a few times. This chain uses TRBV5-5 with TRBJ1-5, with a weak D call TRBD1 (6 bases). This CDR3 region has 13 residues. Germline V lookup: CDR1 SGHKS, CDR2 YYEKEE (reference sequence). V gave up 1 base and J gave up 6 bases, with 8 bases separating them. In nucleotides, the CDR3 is TGTGCCAGCAGCTTGACAGGGCGTCAGCCCCAGCATTTT. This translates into CASSLTGRQPQHF. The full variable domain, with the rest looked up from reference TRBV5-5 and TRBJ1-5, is DAGVTQSPTHLIKTRGQQVTLRCSPISGHKSVSWYQQVLGQGPQFIFQYYEKEERGRGNFPDRFSARQFPNYSSELNVNALLLGDSALYLCASSLTGRQPQHFGDGTRLSIL.

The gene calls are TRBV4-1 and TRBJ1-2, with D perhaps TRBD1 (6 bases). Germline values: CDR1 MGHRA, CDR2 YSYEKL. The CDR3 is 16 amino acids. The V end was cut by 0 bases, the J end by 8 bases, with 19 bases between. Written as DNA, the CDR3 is TGCGCCAGCAGCCAAGAAGCGGGCGCAGTTCAGGGGGGCTACACCTTC. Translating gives CASSQEAGAVQGGYTF.

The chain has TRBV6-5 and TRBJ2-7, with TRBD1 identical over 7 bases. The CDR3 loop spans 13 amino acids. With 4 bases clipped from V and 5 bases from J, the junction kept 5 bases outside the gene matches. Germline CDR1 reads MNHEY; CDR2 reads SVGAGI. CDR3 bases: TGTGCCAGCAGTTTGCCGGGGACAGACGAGCAGTACTTC. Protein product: CASSLPGTDEQYF.